This T cell receptor beta chain came from a study of cytomegalovirus exposure and HLA in healthy donors. PCR primers comprised 60 Vbeta and 13 Jbeta primers. Only in-frame clones appear in the TCRdb table, and some are missing; sequencing was by immunoSEQ multiplex PCR. The sample records over 150,000 clones, around 80% being singletons. The length of the CDR3 is 18 residues. V was pared by 6 bases and J by 5 bases, with 13 bases of the junction left unmatched. Germline loops: CDR1 SNHLY, CDR2 FYNNEI. Comment on this clone: Its specificity is not known.

Study-wide results and caveats: Association with HLA alleles at 0.05 false discovery rate was found for about 17,000 TCR beta sequences in a later analysis. The authors later found most CMV-associated TCR beta chains appeared HLA-restricted.

The J gene is TRBJ1-4, the V gene TRBV2, with TRBD1 matching 12 bases. This receptor was obtained from a woman between 50 and 59 years old in good health and CMV-seropositive. The sequencing input was PBMCs. CDR3 DNA: TGTGCCAGCAGCTCTGGCACCGGGACAGGGGGCAAAAATGAAAAACTGTTTTTT. Its translation is CASSSGTGTGGKNEKLFF.